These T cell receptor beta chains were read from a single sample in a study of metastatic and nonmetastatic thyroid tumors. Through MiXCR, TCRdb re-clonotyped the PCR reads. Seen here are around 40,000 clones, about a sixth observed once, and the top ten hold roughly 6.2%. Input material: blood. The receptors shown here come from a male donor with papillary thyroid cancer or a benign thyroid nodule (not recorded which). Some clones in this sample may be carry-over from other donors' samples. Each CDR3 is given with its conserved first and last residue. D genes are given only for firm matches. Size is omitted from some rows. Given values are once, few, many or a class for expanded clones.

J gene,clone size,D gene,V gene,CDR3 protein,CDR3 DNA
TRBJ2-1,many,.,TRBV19,CASSIGGDNEQFF,TGTGCCAGTAGTATAGGAGGAGACAATGAGCAGTTCTTC
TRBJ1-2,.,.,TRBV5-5,CASSLGDRTSSYGYTF,TGTGCCAGCAGCTTGGGCGACAGGACTTCTTCATATGGCTACACCTTC
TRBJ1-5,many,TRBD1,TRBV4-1,CASSVGQGNQPQHF,TGCGCCAGCAGCGTGGGACAGGGCAATCAGCCCCAGCATTTT
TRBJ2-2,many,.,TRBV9,CASSVGGSPNTGELFF,TGTGCCAGCAGCGTAGGTGGTAGCCCGAACACCGGGGAGCTGTTTTTT
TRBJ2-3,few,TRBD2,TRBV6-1,CASLKAGAWRDTQYF,TGTGCCAGCCTGAAAGCGGGGGCCTGGCGTGATACGCAGTATTTT
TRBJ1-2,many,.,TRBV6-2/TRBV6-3,CASSPHVGYTF,TGTGCCAGCAGTCCACATGTCGGCTACACCTTC
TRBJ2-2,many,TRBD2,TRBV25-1,CASSENMGGTGNTGELFF,TGTGCCAGCAGTGAAAATATGGGGGGGACGGGGAACACCGGGGAGCTGTTTTTT
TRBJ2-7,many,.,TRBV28,CASSLEGTGEQYF,TGTGCCAGCAGTTTGGAAGGGACCGGGGAGCAGTACTTC
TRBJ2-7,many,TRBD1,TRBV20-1,CSAITGGPYEQYF,TGCAGTGCTATAACAGGGGGCCCTTACGAGCAGTACTTC
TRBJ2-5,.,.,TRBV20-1,CSASPVAGPGSLIQYF,TGCAGTGCTAGCCCCGTGGCAGGACCCGGGAGCTTGATCCAGTACTTC
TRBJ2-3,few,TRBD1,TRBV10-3,CAIGTGGGADTQYF,TGTGCCATCGGGACAGGGGGCGGAGCGGATACGCAGTATTTT
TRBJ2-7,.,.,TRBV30,CAWRGPLNLGYEQYF,TGTGCCTGGAGGGGGCCGTTAAACCTAGGCTACGAGCAGTACTTC
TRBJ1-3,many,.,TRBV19,CASSTTGNPNTIYF,TGTGCCAGTAGTACGACAGGAAATCCAAACACCATATATTTT
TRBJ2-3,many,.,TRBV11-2,CASSGEGGVTQYF,TGTGCCAGCAGCGGGGAAGGGGGTGTTACGCAGTATTTT
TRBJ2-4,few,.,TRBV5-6,CASSLGWGQGHIAKNIQYF,TGTGCCAGCAGCTTGGGCTGGGGTCAAGGGCACATAGCCAAAAACATTCAGTACTTC
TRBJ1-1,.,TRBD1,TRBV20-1,CSAPAPGQGSEAFF,TGCAGTGCTCCCGCACCCGGACAGGGGTCTGAAGCTTTTTTT
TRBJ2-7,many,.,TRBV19,CASSTVTQYEQYF,TGTGCCAGTAGTACTGTCACACAATACGAGCAGTACTTC
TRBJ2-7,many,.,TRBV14,CASSQEVGGLDF,TGTGCCAGCAGCCAAGAGGTCGGGGGGCTGGACTTC
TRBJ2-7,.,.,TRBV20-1,CSARERGRSYEQYF,TGCAGTGCTAGAGAAAGGGGTAGATCCTACGAGCAGTACTTC
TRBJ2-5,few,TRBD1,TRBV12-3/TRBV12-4,CASSPGTGTQETQYF,TGTGCCAGCAGCCCAGGGACAGGCACCCAAGAGACCCAGTACTTC
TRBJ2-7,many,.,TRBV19,CASNSLSPEQYF,TGTGCCAGTAATTCCCTCTCTCCTGAGCAGTACTTC
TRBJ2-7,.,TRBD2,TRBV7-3,CASSSGLDGSEQYF,TGTGCCAGCAGCTCGGGACTAGACGGCTCTGAGCAGTACTTC
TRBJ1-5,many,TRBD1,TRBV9,CASSARRRTGLVSTQPQHF,TGTGCCAGCAGCGCCCGGCGCCGGACAGGGTTAGTTAGTACTCAGCCCCAGCATTTT
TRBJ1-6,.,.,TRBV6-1,CASSRQGGRDSPLHF,TGTGCCAGCAGTCGTCAGGGAGGGAGGGATTCACCCCTCCACTTT
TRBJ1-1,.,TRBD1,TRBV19,CASSQQYRGGFTEAFF,TGTGCCAGTAGTCAGCAATACAGGGGAGGATTCACTGAAGCTTTCTTT
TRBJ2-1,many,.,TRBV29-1,CSVADNEQFF,TGCAGCGTCGCCGACAATGAGCAGTTCTTC
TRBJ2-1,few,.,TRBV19,CASSRTRTHNEQFF,TGTGCCAGTAGTCGCACTCGTACCCACAATGAGCAGTTCTTC
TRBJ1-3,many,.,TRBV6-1,CATLAEGSGNTIYF,TGTGCCACGTTGGCAGAGGGCTCTGGAAACACCATATATTTT
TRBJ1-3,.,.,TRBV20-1,CSARKLELQTIYF,TGCAGTGCTAGAAAACTCGAACTACAAACCATATATTTT
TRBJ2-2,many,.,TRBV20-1,CSASQENTGELFF,TGCAGTGCTAGCCAGGAAAACACCGGGGAGCTGTTTTTT
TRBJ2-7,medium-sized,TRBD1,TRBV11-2,CASSWGDRGNEQYF,TGTGCCAGCAGCTGGGGGGACAGGGGGAACGAGCAGTACTTC
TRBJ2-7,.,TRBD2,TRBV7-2,CASSFLGEGKQYF,TGTGCCAGCAGCTTTTTGGGGGAGGGGAAGCAGTACTTC
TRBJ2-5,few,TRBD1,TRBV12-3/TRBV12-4,CATRTGGAETHYF,TGTGCCACCCGGACAGGGGGCGCTGAGACCCATTACTTC
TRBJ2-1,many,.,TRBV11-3,CASSLYGSSYNEQFF,TGTGCCAGCAGCTTGTACGGGAGCTCCTACAATGAGCAGTTCTTC
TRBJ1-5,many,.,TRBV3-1,CASSQEQAGNQPQHF,TGTGCCAGCAGCCAAGAGCAGGCAGGCAATCAGCCCCAGCATTTT
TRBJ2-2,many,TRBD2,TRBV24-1,CATSGYSGSNTGELFF,TGTGCCACCAGTGGGTATAGCGGGTCGAACACCGGGGAGCTGTTTTTT
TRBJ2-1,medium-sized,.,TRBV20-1,CSARDLMGLEFF,TGCAGTGCTAGAGATCTTATGGGATTGGAGTTCTTC
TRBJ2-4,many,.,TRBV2,CASSELVTLAKNIQYF,TGTGCCAGCAGTGAACTTGTTACTCTAGCCAAAAACATTCAGTACTTC
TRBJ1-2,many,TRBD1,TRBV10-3,CAISESARQGAGYGYTF,TGTGCCATCAGTGAGTCGGCTCGACAGGGGGCGGGCTATGGCTACACCTTC
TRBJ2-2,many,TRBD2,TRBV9,CASSVTSGGATGELFF,TGTGCCAGCAGCGTCACTAGCGGGGGCGCTACCGGGGAGCTGTTTTTT
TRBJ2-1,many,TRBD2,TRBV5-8,CASSQQGLAGENEQFF,TGTGCCAGCAGCCAACAGGGACTAGCGGGGGAAAATGAGCAGTTCTTC
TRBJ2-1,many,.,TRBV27,CASRGGASSYNEQFF,TGTGCCAGCAGGGGGGGGGCCAGCTCCTACAATGAGCAGTTCTTC
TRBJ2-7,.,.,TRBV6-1,CASVAFYEQYF,TGTGCCAGCGTGGCGTTCTACGAGCAGTACTTC
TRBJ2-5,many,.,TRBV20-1,CSARGEGSYRETQYF,TGCAGTGCTAGGGGGGAGGGGTCCTACAGGGAGACCCAATACTTC
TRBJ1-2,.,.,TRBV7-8,CASSLSVGTGYTF,TGTGCCAGCAGCTTATCCGTCGGGACTGGCTACACCTTC